These 25 T cell receptor beta chains were all obtained from the same sample, sequenced in a study of long-term antiretroviral therapy in people with HIV. Version v3.0 of the immunoSEQ assay was performed at survey level. Repertoires were generated with immunoSEQ multiplex PCR, while TCRdb's copy carries only in-frame clones and drops some. The table records tens of thousands of clones, 95% of them present only once. The specimen was unsorted PBMCs, collected 5.3 years after starting antiretroviral therapy. The receptors come from a man aged 50-59 years with HIV.

V and J are TRBV2 and TRBJ2-3, with TRBD2 matching over 10 bases. After removal of 2 bases from V and 6 bases from J, the junction contained 5 bases not matched to a gene. CDR3 length equals 15 residues. From germline, CDR1 is SNHLY and CDR2 FYNNEI. CDR3 amino acids: CASSELAGAGDTQYF. DNA of the CDR3: TGTGCCAGCAGTGAACTAGCGGGGGCGGGGGATACGCAGTATTTT.

This chain joins TRBV6-5 and TRBJ1-5; D gene uncertain. The ends were cut back, 6 bases at V and 4 bases at J, with 10 bases in the middle. CDR1 is MNHEY and CDR2 is SVGAGI in the germline V gene. The CDR3 is 13 amino acids. The CDR3 loop reads CASSSAGNQPQHF. The CDR3 DNA reads TGTGCCAGCAGCTCCGCGGGAAATCAGCCCCAGCATTTT.

The rearrangement links TRBV6-5 to TRBJ1-1; D might be TRBD1 (5 bases). V was shortened by 6 bases and J by 1 base, with 12 bases between the two germline ends. The CDR3 extends over 14 amino acids. Germline lookup yields CDR1 MNHEY and CDR2 SVGAGI. The CDR3 region has the DNA TGTGCCAGCAGAGACAGTCCCTCGAACACTGAAGCTTTCTTT. It codes for CASRDSPSNTEAFF.

The gene calls are TRBV4-1 and TRBJ1-5; D possibly corresponds to TRBD1 (5 bases). There are 13 residues in the CDR3. Between the trimmed V and J ends, which lost 1 base and 6 bases, there was a span of 7 bases. CDR1 MGHRA and CDR2 YSYEKL come from the germline V gene. The DNA for the CDR3 is TGCGCCAGCAGCCAAGGGCAGGGTCAGCCCCAGCATTTT. Translated: CASSQGQGQPQHF.

This clone was seen just once. The J gene is TRBJ2-3, the V gene TRBV19, with D unclear. Germline V gene data show CDR1 as LNHDA and CDR2 as SQIVND (reference sequence). The CDR3 has 13 amino acids. Trimming left V 5 bases short and J 2 bases short, with 8 bases between. CDR3 nucleotides: TGTGCCAGTAGTTGGTCAGCCACAGATACGCAGTATTTT. Translating gives CASSWSATDTQYF. Full variable domain (outside the CDR3, taken from reference TRBV19 and TRBJ2-3): DGGITQSPKYLFRKEGQNVTLSCEQNLNHDAMYWYRQDPGQGLRLIYYSQIVNDFQKGDIAEGYSVSREKKESFPLTVTSAQKNPTAFYLCASSWSATDTQYFGPGTRLTVL.

This clone was picked up one time. This chain joins TRBV15 and TRBJ1-4; no firm D call. This CDR3 has 15 amino acids. CDR1 is LNHNV, CDR2 YYDKDF, per germline (reference sequence). Trimming took off 2 bases at V and 5 bases at J, with 12 bases between the two ends. The chain's CDR3 is CATSRKGSANEKLFF. The CDR3 region has the DNA TGTGCCACCAGCAGAAAGGGTTCAGCGAATGAAAAACTGTTTTTT.

V is TRBV29-1 and J is TRBJ2-3, with 9 bases aligning to TRBD2. The CDR3 extends over 15 amino acids. V was pared by 6 bases and J by 2 bases, with 9 bases of the junction left unmatched. CDR1 SQVTM and CDR2 ANQGSEA come from the germline V gene. The CDR3 DNA reads as TGCAGCGTGAGTGTGGCTAGCGGGATCACAGATACGCAGTATTTT. Its protein product is CSVSVASGITDTQYF.

The rearrangement uses TRBV5-4 and TRBJ2-4, with D possibly called TRBD1 or TRBD2 (6 bases each). The CDR3 has 14 amino acids. Trimming cost V 3 bases and J 4 bases, with 11 bases left between them. Germline V gene data show CDR1 as SGHNT and CDR2 as YYREEE (reference sequence). CDR3 sequence: CASSSSGAKNIQYF. The CDR3 DNA sequence: TGTGCCAGCAGCTCCTCGGGGGCGAAAAACATTCAGTACTTC.

The chain recombines TRBV4-3 with TRBJ1-3; a possible D gene is TRBD1 (5 bases). CDR1 is LGHNA, CDR2 YSLEER, per germline. The CDR3 contains 17 residues. Trimming stripped 4 bases from V and 0 bases from J, with 16 bases between. The CDR3 reads CASSPNLGAYSGNTIYF. The CDR3 coding sequence is TGCGCCAGCAGCCCGAATCTCGGGGCCTACTCTGGAAACACCATATATTTT.

This clone has a single count. J is TRBJ1-6 and V is TRBV6-1; tentatively, D is TRBD1 (5 bases). Germline-derived CDR1 and CDR2 are MNHNS and SASEGT. The germline V and J ends were trimmed by 0 bases and 7 bases, with 16 bases remaining between them. The CDR3 is 17 amino acids. In DNA form, the CDR3 reads TGTGCCAGCAGTGAAGCTCAGGGACTGTCTTGGAATTCACCCCTCCACTTT. It translates to CASSEAQGLSWNSPLHF.

The chain employs TRBV4-3 and TRBJ2-5; D ambiguous. The CDR3 consists of 14 residues. Between the trimmed V and J ends, which lost 6 bases and 2 bases, there was a span of 13 bases. Germline V lookup: CDR1 LGHNA, CDR2 YSLEER. In nucleotides, the CDR3 is TGCGCCAGCAGTCCTGGACGGTCACAAGAGACCCAGTACTTC. Translating it yields CASSPGRSQETQYF.

The gene calls are TRBV7-2 and TRBJ1-1; D unresolved. The CDR3 consists of 13 residues. CDR1 and CDR2 (germline): SGHTA, FQGNSA. V was shortened by 3 bases and J by 3 bases, with 8 bases between the two germline ends. The CDR3 loop is CASSFFGDTEAFF. The CDR3 DNA reads TGTGCCAGCAGCTTTTTTGGGGACACTGAAGCTTTCTTT.

This chain joins TRBV5-1 and TRBJ2-7; TRBD1 or TRBD2 may be the D gene (5 bases each). The germline V gene has CDR1 SGHRS and CDR2 YFSETQ. V was trimmed by 2 bases and J by 0 bases, leaving 12 bases between them. This CDR3 comprises 15 residues. The CDR3 bases are TGCGCCAGCAGCTTTGGCGCAGGGAGCTCCTACGAGCAGTACTTC. It translates to CASSFGAGSSYEQYF. Using reference TRBV5-1 and TRBJ2-7 for the parts outside the CDR3, the full variable domain is KAGVTQTPRYLIKTRGQQVTLSCSPISGHRSVSWYQQTPGQGLQFLFEYFSETQRNKGNFPGRFSGRQFSNSRSEMNVSTLELGDSALYLCASSFGAGSSYEQYFGPGTRLTVT.

This chain's CDR3 is CASSLVERGSTDTQYF. CDR3 nucleotides: TGTGCCAGCAGCCTGGTCGAGAGGGGTAGCACAGATACGCAGTATTTT. The V call is TRBV7-6, the J call TRBJ2-3; perhaps D is TRBD1 or TRBD2 (5 bases each). V shed 5 bases and J shed 0 bases, with 15 bases lying between them. The CDR3 is made up of 16 amino acids. Germline V lookup: CDR1 SGHVS, CDR2 FNYEAQ.

V usage is TRBV29-1 and J usage is TRBJ1-2; D is possibly TRBD1 (6 bases). Per the germline V gene, CDR1 is SQVTM and CDR2 is ANQGSEA. Deletions cut 7 bases from V and 1 base from J, with 19 bases between. The CDR3 contains 15 residues. CDR3 region: CSASGFTGRNYGYTF. The CDR3, as DNA: TGCAGCGCCTCAGGTTTTACAGGGCGTAACTATGGCTACACCTTC.

The gene calls are TRBV19 and TRBJ1-1; 7 bases fit TRBD1. Losses at the gene ends were 5 bases for V and 0 bases for J; bases not matched to a gene: 6. The germline V gene encodes CDR1 LNHDA and CDR2 SQIVND (reference sequence). The CDR3 runs 15 residues. Written as DNA, the CDR3 is TGTGCCAGTAGTTTAATGGGACAGTTGAACACTGAAGCTTTCTTT. Amino acids: CASSLMGQLNTEAFF.

This chain links TRBV5-1 with TRBJ1-4; D is uncertain. The V gene's germline CDR1 is SGHRS and CDR2 YFSETQ. The CDR3 is made up of 14 amino acids. V was pared by 1 base and J by 6 bases, with 10 bases between. The chain's CDR3 is CASSLREADEKLFF. As DNA, the CDR3 is TGCGCCAGCAGCTTGAGGGAGGCAGATGAAAAACTGTTTTTT. Combining the CDR3 with reference TRBV5-1 and TRBJ1-4 gives the whole variable domain KAGVTQTPRYLIKTRGQQVTLSCSPISGHRSVSWYQQTPGQGLQFLFEYFSETQRNKGNFPGRFSGRQFSNSRSEMNVSTLELGDSALYLCASSLREADEKLFFGSGTQLSVL.

V gene TRBV11-2 combines with J gene TRBJ1-2, with 7 bases that match TRBD1. Per germline, CDR1 SGHAT and CDR2 FQNNGV. Germline trimming cut 1 base from V and 7 bases from J; bases unmatched to any gene: 12. The CDR3 is made up of 16 amino acids. CDR3 amino acids: CASSLVRDSPRSGYTF. CDR3 sequence (DNA): TGTGCCAGCAGCTTAGTCCGGGACAGTCCCCGGAGTGGCTACACCTTC.

The chain combines TRBV7-9 with TRBJ1-6; D gene ambiguous. V lost 5 bases, J lost 12 bases, and 8 bases lay in between. This CDR3 is 11 amino acids long. CDR1 and CDR2 (germline): SEHNR, FQNEAQ (reference sequence). The CDR3 bases are TGTGCCAGCAGCCTCCCTTTACCCCTCCACTTT. It specifies CASSLPLPLHF.

The chain couples TRBV27 to TRBJ1-6; weak D call: TRBD1 (5 bases). Trimming took 7 bases from V and 10 from J, leaving 20 bases between them. CDR1 MNHEY and CDR2 SMNVEV come from the germline V gene (reference sequence). The CDR3 spans 15 residues. In DNA form, the CDR3 reads TGTGCCAGCACGGGGACGTTACTCCCTAGCTCACCCCTCCACTTT. This gives the protein CASTGTLLPSSPLHF.

V gene TRBV11-3 combines with J gene TRBJ2-2, with D uncertain. V was clipped by 0 bases and J by 4 bases, with 6 bases between them. The CDR3 runs 14 residues. CDR1 is SGHNT, CDR2 YENEEA, per germline. CDR3 sequence reads: CASSLEGITGELFF. The CDR3 DNA reads TGTGCCAGCAGCTTAGAAGGGATCACCGGGGAGCTGTTTTTT.

This chain connects TRBV9 to TRBJ1-6, with 9 positions matching TRBD1. V was pared by 4 bases and J by 0 bases, with 5 bases of the junction left unmatched. This CDR3 region has 17 residues. Germline V gene sequence: CDR1 SGDLS, CDR2 YYNGEE. The CDR3 coding sequence is TGTGCCAGCAGCCTAACAGGGGGCAGCTCCTATAATTCACCCCTCCACTTT. Encoded protein: CASSLTGGSSYNSPLHF.

The chain couples TRBV10-3 to TRBJ2-1; 9 positions match TRBD2. There are 15 residues in the CDR3. Germline values: CDR1 ENHRY, CDR2 SYGVKD. The V segment lost 7 bases and the J segment 7 bases; nucleotides outside the gene matches: 11. CDR3 sequence reads: CAITDGGGARNEQFF. DNA of the CDR3: TGTGCCATCACCGACGGCGGGGGGGCTCGGAATGAGCAGTTCTTC.

The gene calls are TRBV29-1 and TRBJ2-1; 7 nucleotides line up with TRBD1. In germline, CDR1 is SQVTM, CDR2 ANQGSEA. Unmatched junction bases numbered 8, after V lost 6 bases and J lost 3 bases. The CDR3 spans 14 residues. CDR3 in amino acids: CSVDRSGDYNEQFF. The CDR3 nucleotides are TGCAGCGTGGACAGGTCAGGGGACTACAATGAGCAGTTCTTC.

The chain links TRBV4-1 to TRBJ1-3; D is perhaps TRBD1 (5 bases). V dropped 0 bases and J dropped 3 bases, with 12 bases sitting between them. CDR1 and CDR2 (germline): MGHRA, YSYEKL. The CDR3 totals 16 residues. The CDR3 sequence: CASSQEAREGGNTIYF. The CDR3 coding sequence is TGCGCCAGCAGCCAAGAGGCCAGGGAAGGTGGAAACACCATATATTTT.